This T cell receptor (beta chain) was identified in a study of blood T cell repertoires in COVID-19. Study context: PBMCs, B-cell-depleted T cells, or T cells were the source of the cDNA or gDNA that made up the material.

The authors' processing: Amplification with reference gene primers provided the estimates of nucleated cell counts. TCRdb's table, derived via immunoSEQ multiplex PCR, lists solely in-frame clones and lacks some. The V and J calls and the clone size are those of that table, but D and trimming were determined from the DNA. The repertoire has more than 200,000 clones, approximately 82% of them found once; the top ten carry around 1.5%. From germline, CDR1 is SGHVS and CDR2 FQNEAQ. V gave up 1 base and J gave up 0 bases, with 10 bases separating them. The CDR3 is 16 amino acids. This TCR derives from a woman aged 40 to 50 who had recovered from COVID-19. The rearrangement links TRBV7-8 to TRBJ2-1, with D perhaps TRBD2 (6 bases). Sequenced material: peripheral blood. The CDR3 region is CASSLGGLRSYNEQFF. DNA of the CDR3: TGTGCCAGCAGCTTAGGGGGACTCCGCTCCTACAATGAGCAGTTCTTC.